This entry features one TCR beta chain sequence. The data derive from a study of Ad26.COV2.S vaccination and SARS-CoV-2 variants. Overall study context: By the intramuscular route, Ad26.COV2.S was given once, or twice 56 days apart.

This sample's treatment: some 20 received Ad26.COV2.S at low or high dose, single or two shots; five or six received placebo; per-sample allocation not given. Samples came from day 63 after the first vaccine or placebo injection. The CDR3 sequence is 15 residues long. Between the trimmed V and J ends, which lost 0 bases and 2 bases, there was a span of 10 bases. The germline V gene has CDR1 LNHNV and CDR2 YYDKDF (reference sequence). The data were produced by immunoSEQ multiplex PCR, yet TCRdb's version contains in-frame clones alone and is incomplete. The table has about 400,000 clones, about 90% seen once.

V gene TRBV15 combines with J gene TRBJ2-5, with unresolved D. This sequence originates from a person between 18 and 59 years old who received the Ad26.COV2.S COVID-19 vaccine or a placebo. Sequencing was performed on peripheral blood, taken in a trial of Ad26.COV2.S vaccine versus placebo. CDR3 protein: CATSRDSRRQETQYF. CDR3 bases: TGTGCCACCAGCAGAGATAGTCGACGGCAAGAGACCCAGTACTTC.